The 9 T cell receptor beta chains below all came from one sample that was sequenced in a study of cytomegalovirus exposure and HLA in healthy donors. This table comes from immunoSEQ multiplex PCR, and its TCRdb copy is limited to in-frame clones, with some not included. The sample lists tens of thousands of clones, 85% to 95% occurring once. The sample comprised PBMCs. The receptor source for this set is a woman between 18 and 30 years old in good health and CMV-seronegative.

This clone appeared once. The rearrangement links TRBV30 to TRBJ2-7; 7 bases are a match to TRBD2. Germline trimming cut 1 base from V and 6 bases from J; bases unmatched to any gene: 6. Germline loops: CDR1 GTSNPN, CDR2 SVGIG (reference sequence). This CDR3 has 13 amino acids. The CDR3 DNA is TGTGCCTGGAGTGGAAGACTAGCAGGCGAGCAGTACTTC. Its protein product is CAWSGRLAGEQYF.

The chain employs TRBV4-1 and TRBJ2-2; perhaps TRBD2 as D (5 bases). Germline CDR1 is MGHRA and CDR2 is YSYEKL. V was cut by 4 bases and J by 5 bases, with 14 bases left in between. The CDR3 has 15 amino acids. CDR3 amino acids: CASSLLGLGTGELFF. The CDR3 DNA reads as TGCGCCAGCAGCCTACTCGGACTGGGGACCGGGGAGCTGTTTTTT.

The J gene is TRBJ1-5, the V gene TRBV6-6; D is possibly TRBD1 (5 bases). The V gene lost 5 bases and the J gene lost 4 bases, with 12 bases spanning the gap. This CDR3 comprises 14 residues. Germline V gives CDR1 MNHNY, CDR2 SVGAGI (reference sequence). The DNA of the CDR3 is TGTGCCAGCAGTCCAGGGTTGGCTAATCAGCCCCAGCATTTT. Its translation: CASSPGLANQPQHF.

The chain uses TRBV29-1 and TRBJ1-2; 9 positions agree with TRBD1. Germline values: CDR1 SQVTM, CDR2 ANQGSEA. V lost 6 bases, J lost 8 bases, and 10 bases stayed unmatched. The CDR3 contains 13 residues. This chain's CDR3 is CSVATGGRGGYTF. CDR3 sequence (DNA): TGCAGCGTAGCTACAGGGGGCAGGGGCGGCTACACCTTC.

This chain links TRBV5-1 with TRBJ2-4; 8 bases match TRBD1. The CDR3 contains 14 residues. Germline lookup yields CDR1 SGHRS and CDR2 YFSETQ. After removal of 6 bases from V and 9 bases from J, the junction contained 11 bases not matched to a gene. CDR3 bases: TGCGCCAGCAAAGACCCGACAGGGGCGGGCATTCAGTACTTC. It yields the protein CASKDPTGAGIQYF.

In nucleotides, the CDR3 is TGTGCCAGCAGTTACGAAGGGGCTGGGGCCAACGTCCTGACTTTC. This sequence encodes CASSYEGAGANVLTF. This rearrangement joins TRBV6-5 to TRBJ2-6; possible D gene TRBD1, 5 bases. CDR3 size: 15 residues. Trimming took off 2 bases at V and 2 bases at J, with 7 bases between the two ends. CDR1 and CDR2 (germline): MNHEY, SVGAGI.

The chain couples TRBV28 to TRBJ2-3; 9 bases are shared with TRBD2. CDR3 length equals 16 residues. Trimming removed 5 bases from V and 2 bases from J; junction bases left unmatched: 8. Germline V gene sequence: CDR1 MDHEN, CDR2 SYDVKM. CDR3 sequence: CASSPDLAGPTDTQYF. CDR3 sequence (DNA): TGTGCCAGCAGTCCCGACCTAGCGGGACCCACAGATACGCAGTATTTT.

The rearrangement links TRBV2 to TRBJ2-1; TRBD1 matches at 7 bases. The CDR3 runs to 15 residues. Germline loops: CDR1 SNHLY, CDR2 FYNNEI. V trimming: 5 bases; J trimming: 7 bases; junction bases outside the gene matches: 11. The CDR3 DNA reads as TGTGCCAGCAGTCCTGACAGGGTAAGGGTGAATGAGCAGTTCTTC. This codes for CASSPDRVRVNEQFF.

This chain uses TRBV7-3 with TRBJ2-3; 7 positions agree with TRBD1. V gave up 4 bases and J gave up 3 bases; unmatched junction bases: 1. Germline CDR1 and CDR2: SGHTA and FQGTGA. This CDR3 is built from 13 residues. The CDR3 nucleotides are TGTGCCAGCAGCTCGACAGGGACAGATACGCAGTATTTT. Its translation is CASSSTGTDTQYF.